This passage covers 25 T cell receptor beta chains from one sample sequenced in a study of blood T cell repertoires in COVID-19. Produced via immunoSEQ multiplex PCR; TCRdb's table is partial and in-frame only. The sample has roughly 57,000 clones; around 87% are singletons. The sequencing input was peripheral blood. The receptors come from an older woman with COVID-19, enrolled during active disease.

CDR3 nucleotide sequence: TGCAGCGTTGAAATAGGCAGGGCCCCCTTATACGAGCAGTACTTC. The encoded protein is CSVEIGRAPLYEQYF. The chain uses TRBV29-1 and TRBJ2-7, with a possible D match to TRBD1 (5 bases). The CDR3 extends over 15 amino acids. With 2 bases removed from V and 4 bases from J, the gap between germline ends came to 18 bases. CDR1 SQVTM and CDR2 ANQGSEA come from the germline V gene.

This rearrangement joins TRBV28 to TRBJ1-5; D remains unclear. Looked up from germline, CDR1 is MDHEN and CDR2 is SYDVKM. The CDR3 consists of 11 residues. The V end was cut by 3 bases, the J end by 9 bases, with 6 bases between. The CDR3 DNA reads as TGTGCCAGCAGTTTTGAGTGGCCCCAGCATTTT. Encoded protein: CASSFEWPQHF.

The CDR3 DNA is TGTGCCAGCAGCCGGACTAGCTTCCCCTACAATGAGCAGTTCTTC. This gives the protein CASSRTSFPYNEQFF. The V gene is TRBV7-9, the J gene TRBJ2-1, with 8 bases lining up with TRBD2. Germline CDR1 and CDR2: SEHNR and FQNEAQ (reference sequence). Trimming cost V 5 bases and J 2 bases; bases outside gene matches: 5. There are 15 residues in the CDR3.

The chain combines TRBV30 with TRBJ2-1; maybe TRBD2 (6 bases). V gave up 0 bases and J gave up 9 bases, with 15 bases separating them. CDR1 is GTSNPN, CDR2 SVGIG, per germline (reference sequence). The CDR3 runs to 14 residues. The CDR3 reads CAWSVGAGNGEQFF. CDR3 nucleotides: TGTGCCTGGAGTGTAGGCGCGGGAAACGGTGAGCAGTTCTTC.

There are a few counts of this clone. This sequence joins TRBV28 and TRBJ1-3; D is possibly TRBD1 (6 bases). Looked up from germline, CDR1 is MDHEN and CDR2 is SYDVKM. The length of the CDR3 is 13 residues. V lost 7 bases and J lost 4, with 11 bases in between. Written as DNA, the CDR3 is TGTGCCAGCACTCGACAGGTCGGAAACACCATATATTTT. It translates to CASTRQVGNTIYF.

The chain uses TRBV27 and TRBJ2-1, with TRBD1 matching 11 bases. CDR3 length: 15 residues. V shed 6 bases and J 4 bases; nucleotides not matched to a gene: 5. Germline CDR1 MNHEY, CDR2 SMNVEV (reference sequence). The CDR3 bases are TGTGCCAGCAGCTTGGACAGGGGGCCATACAATGAGCAGTTCTTC. This translates into CASSLDRGPYNEQFF.

This clone was seen just once. The chain recombines TRBV2 with TRBJ1-2; D not resolved. This CDR3 has 13 residues. V gave up 5 bases and J gave up 1 base, with 8 bases separating them. Germline loops: CDR1 SNHLY, CDR2 FYNNEI. The CDR3 nucleotides read TGTGCCAGCAGTCTGACACGTAACTATGGCTACACCTTC. Its protein is CASSLTRNYGYTF.

J is TRBJ1-5 and V is TRBV10-2; TRBD1 aligns across 7 bases. The V gene's germline CDR1 is WSHSY and CDR2 SAAADI. J gave up 7 bases and V 1 base, and 4 bases lay outside the gene matches. The CDR3 covers 14 residues. The CDR3 sequence is CASSEYPGGQPQHF. CDR3 DNA: TGCGCCAGCAGTGAGTATCCAGGGGGGCAGCCCCAGCATTTT.

This chain links TRBV9 with TRBJ1-2; D perhaps matches TRBD1 (5 bases). Trimming removed 3 bases from V and 4 bases from J, with 19 bases in between. Germline V gives CDR1 SGDLS, CDR2 YYNGEE. There are 16 residues in the CDR3. The CDR3 DNA sequence: TGTGCCAGCAGCGCTTCACCCGGGGGTCCAAGCTATGGCTACACCTTC. This codes for CASSASPGGPSYGYTF.

The chain couples TRBV27 to TRBJ1-2; 7 bases align to TRBD1. The CDR3 has 15 amino acids. The V gene end was trimmed by 8 bases and the J gene end by 8 bases; junction bases not matched to a gene: 17. Germline CDR1 is MNHEY and CDR2 is SMNVEV (reference sequence). The CDR3 sequence is CASLSTGNRRDGYTF. CDR3 coding DNA: TGTGCCAGCCTCTCGACAGGGAATAGGCGGGACGGCTACACCTTC.

This clone has only one observation. V is TRBV5-1 and J is TRBJ2-6; 9 bases match TRBD2. The CDR3 spans 14 residues. The V segment lost 5 bases and the J segment 12 bases; nucleotides outside the gene matches: 9. Germline V gene sequence: CDR1 SGHRS, CDR2 YFSETQ. This CDR3 reads CASRATSGQSVLTF. CDR3 coding DNA: TGCGCCAGCAGGGCAACTAGCGGGCAGAGCGTCCTGACTTTC.

This clone was seen only a few times. CDR3 sequence (DNA): TGTGCCAGTAGTACCCTGATGAGGCCCCAGCATTTT. Translated: CASSTLMRPQHF. This sequence joins TRBV19 and TRBJ1-5, with no clear D. V was cut by 4 bases and J by 9 bases, with 10 bases left in between. The CDR3 sequence is 12 residues long. Germline CDR1 and CDR2: LNHDA and SQIVND (reference sequence).

The J gene is TRBJ1-1, the V gene TRBV12-3 or TRBV12-4, with TRBD1 matching over 10 bases. V shed 6 bases and J 6 bases; nucleotides not matched to a gene: 4. The CDR3 covers 13 residues. The CDR3, as DNA: TGTGCCAGCAGGTCCGGACAGGGGGCTGAAGCTTTCTTT. Translation: CASRSGQGAEAFF.

This chain uses TRBV6-1 with TRBJ2-7, with TRBD2 identical over 12 bases. J was trimmed by 6 bases and V by 3 bases; bases with no gene match: 6. The CDR3 length is 15 residues. The germline CDR1 and CDR2 sequences are MNHNS and SASEGT. For the CDR3, the DNA is TGTGCCAGCAGTGAGACTAGCGGGAGTCTCTTCGAGCAGTACTTC. Its protein product is CASSETSGSLFEQYF.

The J gene is TRBJ2-1, the V gene TRBV25-1; TRBD2 matches 9 bases. The CDR3 sequence is 17 residues long. From germline, CDR1 is MGHDK and CDR2 SYGVNS. J gave up 8 bases and V 1 base, and 12 bases lay outside the gene matches. The CDR3 spells CASSELGREGPYDEQFF. The CDR3 coding sequence is TGTGCCAGCAGTGAATTGGGGCGGGAGGGCCCATACGATGAGCAGTTCTTC.

The chain recombines TRBV10-3 with TRBJ1-1; no definite D call. The length of the CDR3 is 14 residues. V lost 8 bases, J lost 1 base, and 14 bases lay in between. Germline CDR1 and CDR2: ENHRY and SYGVKD. CDR3 region: CAIAAGLGNTEAFF. The CDR3 bases are TGTGCCATCGCTGCGGGCTTAGGGAACACTGAAGCTTTCTTT.

The chain uses TRBV6-6 and TRBJ1-5, with 8 bases identical to TRBD1. Germline trimming cut 6 bases from V and 5 bases from J; bases unmatched to any gene: 9. This CDR3 is built from 15 residues. CDR1 and CDR2 from the germline V gene are MNHNY and SVGAGI (reference sequence). The DNA for the CDR3 is TGTGCCAGCAGGAAGGGACAGGCTCTCGATCAGCCCCAGCATTTT. Translation: CASRKGQALDQPQHF.

This clone was recorded only once. The chain employs TRBV19 and TRBJ2-7, with 13 bases identical to TRBD2. CDR1 and CDR2 (germline): LNHDA, SQIVND (reference sequence). The CDR3 runs to 12 residues. The ends lost 10 bases at V and 7 bases at J; junction bases unmatched: 4. In DNA, the CDR3 is TGTGCCACCGGGACTAGCGGGACAGAGCAGTACTTC. Its protein is CATGTSGTEQYF.

This chain connects TRBV10-1 to TRBJ2-3; TRBD2 agrees at 10 bases. Germline-derived CDR1 and CDR2 are WNHNN and SYGVQD (reference sequence). The trim removed 3 bases at V and 5 bases at J, leaving 8 bases unmatched. The CDR3 loop spans 16 amino acids. DNA of the CDR3: TGCGCCAGCAGTGATGGTACTAGCGGGATCCTAGATACGCAGTATTTT. It is translated as CASSDGTSGILDTQYF.

The V gene is TRBV5-1, the J gene TRBJ2-7; 10 bases match TRBD2. The CDR3 spans 15 residues. Trimming cost V 5 bases and J 3 bases; bases outside gene matches: 8. Germline CDR1 is SGHRS and CDR2 is YFSETQ. The CDR3 DNA follows: TGCGCCAGCAGGGTATCCGGGACTAGCGACTACGAGCAGTACTTC. This gives the protein CASRVSGTSDYEQYF.

The chain employs TRBV6-5 and TRBJ2-2, with TRBD1 matching over 8 bases. The junction had 8 bases not matched to a gene; V was cut back by 6 bases and J by 5 bases. There are 15 residues in the CDR3. Germline-derived CDR1 and CDR2 are MNHEY and SVGAGI. The CDR3 region has the DNA TGTGCCAGCAGGGCTGACAGGGGATGGACCGGGGAGCTGTTTTTT. This sequence encodes CASRADRGWTGELFF.

A single count supports this clone. Here the CDR3 reads CASTTKITSGRFYEQYF. CDR3 DNA: TGTGCCAGCACCACAAAGATTACTAGCGGGAGGTTCTACGAGCAGTACTTC. V and J are TRBV27 and TRBJ2-7; 12 positions agree with TRBD2. V was clipped by 7 bases and J by 3 bases; unmatched bases: 13. The CDR3 consists of 17 residues. Per germline, CDR1 MNHEY and CDR2 SMNVEV (reference sequence).

J is TRBJ1-2 and V is TRBV3-1 (or the pseudogene TRBV3-2); the D is unclear. The germline V gene encodes CDR1 LGHDT and CDR2 YNNKEL (reference sequence). V shed 0 bases and J shed 8 bases, with 13 bases lying between them. CDR3 size: 14 residues. CDR3 in amino acids: CASSQDATTGGYTF. In nucleotides, the CDR3 is TGTGCCAGCAGCCAAGATGCGACCACGGGAGGCTACACCTTC.

The chain combines TRBV5-6 with TRBJ2-7, with 7 bases that match TRBD1. The germline V gene encodes CDR1 SGHDT and CDR2 YYEEEE. V was clipped by 5 bases and J by 2 bases; unmatched bases: 4. This CDR3 region has 13 residues. CDR3: CASRTTGTYEQYF. In DNA form, the CDR3 reads TGTGCCAGCAGGACGACAGGGACCTACGAGCAGTACTTC.

This chain joins TRBV28 and TRBJ2-5, with no clear D. Germline V gene data show CDR1 as MDHEN and CDR2 as SYDVKM. V was shortened by 6 bases and J by 4 bases, with 15 bases between the two germline ends. This CDR3 region has 14 residues. The CDR3 loop is CASSSPRLSETQYF. CDR3 DNA sequence: TGTGCCAGCAGCTCCCCCAGGCTCTCAGAGACCCAGTACTTC.